One TCR beta chain is described in this entry. No antigen is known for it. This specimen belongs to a study of cytomegalovirus exposure and HLA in healthy donors. At the level of the study: The 120 million or so unique TCR beta sequences, from roughly 170 million T cells, were found by an earlier analysis. Researchers found that under 90% of fewer than 450 genotyped donors fell within the Caucasian-associated ancestry cluster.

The study's findings and limits: Sequencing likely produced, as an artifact, a cluster of highly shared sequence variants. Later on, a genetic analysis was performed. It linked a missense variant in DCLRE1C with V- and J-gene trimming of TCR beta.

Amplification used 60 Vbeta primers and 13 Jbeta primers. Clones were sequenced by immunoSEQ multiplex PCR, and TCRdb holds only the in-frame ones, with some missing. Among about 130,000 clones, over 60% were seen once, and the ten largest hold 4.2%. The CDR3 length is 13 residues. V was pared by 2 bases and J by 8 bases, with 12 bases between. Looked up from germline, CDR1 is MDHEN and CDR2 is SYDVKM. The source material was PBMCs. This rearrangement joins TRBV28 to TRBJ1-2, with a tentative D call TRBD1 (6 bases). This clonotype was obtained from a male donor in good health and CMV-seropositive. The CDR3 DNA follows: TGTGCCAGCAGTTTACGACAGGTTTGGGGCTACACCTTC. It translates to CASSLRQVWGYTF.